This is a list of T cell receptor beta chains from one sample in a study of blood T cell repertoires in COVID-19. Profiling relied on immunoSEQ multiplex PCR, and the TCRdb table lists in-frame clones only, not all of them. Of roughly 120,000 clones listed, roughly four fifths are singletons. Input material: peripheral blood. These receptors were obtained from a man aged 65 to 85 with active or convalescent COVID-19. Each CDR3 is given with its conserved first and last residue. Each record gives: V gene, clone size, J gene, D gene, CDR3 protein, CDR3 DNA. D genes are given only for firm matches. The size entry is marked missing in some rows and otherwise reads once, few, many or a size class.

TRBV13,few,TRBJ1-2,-,CASSLGIYGYTF,TGTGCCAGCTCCCTCGGGATCTATGGCTACACCTTC
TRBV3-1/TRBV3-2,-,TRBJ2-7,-,CASSQDRQGGEQYF,TGTGCCAGCAGCCAAGATCGTCAGGGAGGAGAGCAGTACTTC
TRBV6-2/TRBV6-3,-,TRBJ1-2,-,CASSYTGEIDYTF,TGTGCCAGCAGTTATACGGGGGAAATCGACTACACCTTC
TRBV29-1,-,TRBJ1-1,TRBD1,CSVGTGGLNTEAFF,TGCAGCGTTGGGACAGGGGGGCTGAACACTGAAGCTTTCTTT
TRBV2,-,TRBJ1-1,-,CASSEGRVANTEAFF,TGTGCCAGCAGTGAAGGCAGGGTGGCGAACACTGAAGCTTTCTTT
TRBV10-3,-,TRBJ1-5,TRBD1,CAIRGQGDQPQHF,TGTGCCATCAGAGGACAGGGGGATCAGCCCCAGCATTTT
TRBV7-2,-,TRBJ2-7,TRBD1,CASSPPGQGYEQYF,TGTGCCAGCAGCCCTCCGGGACAGGGCTACGAGCAGTACTTC
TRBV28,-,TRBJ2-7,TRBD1,CASSFGPLPRDREREQYF,TGTGCCAGCAGTTTTGGTCCGCTCCCCCGGGACAGGGAACGCGAGCAGTACTTC
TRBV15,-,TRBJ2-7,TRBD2,CATSRESGGLASYEQYF,TGTGCCACCAGCAGAGAGAGCGGGGGACTAGCTTCCTACGAGCAGTACTTC
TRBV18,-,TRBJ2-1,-,CASSPSRGNEQFF,TGTGCCAGCTCACCTTCCCGCGGGAATGAGCAGTTCTTC
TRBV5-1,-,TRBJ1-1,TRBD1,CASSLGPGGNTEAFF,TGCGCCAGCAGCTTGGGGCCAGGGGGGAACACTGAAGCTTTCTTT
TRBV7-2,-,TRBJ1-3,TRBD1,CASSSYRGSGNTIYF,TGTGCCAGCAGCTCCTACAGGGGTTCTGGAAACACCATATATTTT
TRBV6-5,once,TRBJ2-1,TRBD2,CASKSAGVFNEQFF,TGTGCCAGCAAGAGCGCGGGGGTCTTCAATGAGCAGTTCTTC
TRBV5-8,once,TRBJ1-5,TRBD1,CASSWTGLGDQPQHF,TGTGCCAGCAGCTGGACAGGGTTAGGCGATCAGCCCCAGCATTTT
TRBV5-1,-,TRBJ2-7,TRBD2,CASSLDASGYTEQYF,TGCGCCAGCAGCTTGGATGCTAGCGGGTATACCGAGCAGTACTTC
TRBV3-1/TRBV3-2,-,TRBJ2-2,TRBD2,CASSQGGGITGELFF,TGTGCCAGCAGCCAGGGCGGGGGGATTACCGGGGAGCTGTTTTTT
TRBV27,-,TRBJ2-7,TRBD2,CASSPLAGGLYEQYF,TGTGCCAGCAGTCCACTAGCGGGGGGACTCTACGAGCAGTACTTC
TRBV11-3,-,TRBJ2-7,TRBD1,CASSRDSYYEQYF,TGTGCCAGCAGCCGGGACAGTTACTACGAGCAGTACTTC
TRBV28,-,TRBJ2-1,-,CASHVTLGEQFF,TGTGCCAGCCATGTGACACTCGGTGAGCAGTTCTTC
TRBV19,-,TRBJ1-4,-,CASSISWRGEKLFF,TGTGCCAGTAGTATATCATGGCGGGGTGAAAAACTGTTTTTT
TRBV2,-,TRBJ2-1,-,CASSEQVYNEQFF,TGTGCCAGCAGTGAACAGGTATACAATGAGCAGTTCTTC
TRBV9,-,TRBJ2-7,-,CASSVVGGSFAEQYF,TGTGCCAGCAGCGTAGTTGGGGGGAGCTTCGCCGAGCAGTACTTC
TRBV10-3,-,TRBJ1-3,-,CAIAGGRYGNTIYF,TGTGCCATCGCCGGGGGAAGGTACGGAAACACCATATATTTT
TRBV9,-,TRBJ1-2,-,CASSGTAGYGYTF,TGTGCCAGCAGCGGGACAGCGGGATATGGCTACACCTTC
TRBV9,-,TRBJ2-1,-,CASSVGGHQNNEQFF,TGTGCCAGCAGCGTAGGCGGACACCAAAACAATGAGCAGTTCTTC
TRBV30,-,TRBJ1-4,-,CAWSVGGSTEKLFF,TGTGCCTGGAGTGTAGGCGGGAGTACCGAAAAACTGTTTTTT
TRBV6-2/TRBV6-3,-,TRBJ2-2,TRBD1,CASSWTGGNTGELFF,TGTGCCAGCAGTTGGACAGGGGGTAACACCGGGGAGCTGTTTTTT
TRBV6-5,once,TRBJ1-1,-,CASWGVLTEAFF,TGTGCCAGCTGGGGGGTGCTGACTGAAGCTTTCTTT
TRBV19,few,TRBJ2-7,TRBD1,CASSAPGQFSYEQYF,TGTGCCAGTAGTGCTCCGGGACAGTTCTCCTACGAGCAGTACTTC
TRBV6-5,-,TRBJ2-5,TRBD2,CASSSGTRRETQYF,TGTGCCAGCAGTTCCGGGACTAGACGGGAGACCCAGTACTTC
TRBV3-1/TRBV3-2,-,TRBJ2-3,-,CASSQERGQEPLPRDTQYF,TGTGCCAGCAGCCAAGAACGGGGACAAGAGCCCTTGCCCCGAGATACGCAGTATTTT
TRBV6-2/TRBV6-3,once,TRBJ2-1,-,CASSYRGFFNEQFF,TGTGCCAGCAGTTACAGGGGATTTTTCAATGAGCAGTTCTTC
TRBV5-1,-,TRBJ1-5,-,CASSPGGGEGTPQHF,TGCGCCAGCAGCCCGGGGGGTGGAGAGGGGACGCCCCAGCATTTT
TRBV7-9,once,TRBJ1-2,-,CASSGNRINYGYTF,TGTGCCAGCAGCGGGAACAGGATCAACTATGGCTACACCTTC
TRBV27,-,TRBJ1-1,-,CASSRTAITNTEAFF,TGTGCCAGCAGCCGGACAGCGATTACAAACACTGAAGCTTTCTTT
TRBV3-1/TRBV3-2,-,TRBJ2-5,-,CASSQGQGAETQYF,TGTGCCAGCAGCCAAGGGCAGGGTGCGGAGACCCAGTACTTC
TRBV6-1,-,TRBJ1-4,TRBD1,CASSESWGQGPFF,TGTGCCAGCAGTGAATCATGGGGACAGGGGCCGTTTTTT
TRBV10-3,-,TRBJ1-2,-,CAISVGGNYGYTF,TGTGCCATCAGTGTGGGGGGTAACTATGGCTACACCTTC
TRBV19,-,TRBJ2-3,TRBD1,CASSIPGTGGLDTQYF,TGTGCCAGTAGTATCCCCGGGACAGGGGGCTTAGATACGCAGTATTTT
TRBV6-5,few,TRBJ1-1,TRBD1,CASSRQGATEAFF,TGTGCCAGCAGTCGACAGGGGGCCACTGAAGCTTTCTTT